The 8 T cell receptor beta chains below all came from one sample that was sequenced in a study of blood T cell repertoires in COVID-19. Sequencing used immunoSEQ multiplex PCR; TCRdb keeps in-frame clones, though not all of them. The sample holds approximately 90,000 clones; roughly 80% are singletons and the top ten take 15% to 20%. The sequencing input was peripheral blood. The origin of the receptors is a woman aged 80 or over with acute or convalescent COVID-19.

This clone was detected only once. The chain is built from TRBV5-1 and TRBJ2-3; no reliable D call. The V end was cut by 7 bases, the J end by 3 bases, with 18 bases between. The CDR3 extends over 15 amino acids. The germline V gene encodes CDR1 SGHRS and CDR2 YFSETQ. Written as DNA, the CDR3 is TGCGCCAGCTGTCGTATGGTGTCGAGGACAGATACGCAGTATTTT. This codes for CASCRMVSRTDTQYF.

The sample holds a few counts of this clone. This sequence joins TRBV5-1 and TRBJ2-7, with 7 positions matching TRBD2. V lost 1 base to trimming and J lost 2 bases; unmatched junction nucleotides: 12. Germline CDR1 reads SGHRS; CDR2 reads YFSETQ. The CDR3 has 17 amino acids. CDR3 region: CASSLFLAETRPYEQYF. The CDR3 DNA reads TGCGCCAGCAGCTTGTTCCTAGCGGAAACACGCCCCTACGAGCAGTACTTC.

In its sample, this clone was seen once. This chain joins TRBV5-1 and TRBJ2-2; D unresolved. The CDR3 has 14 amino acids. Germline CDR1 and CDR2: SGHRS and YFSETQ. V dropped 3 bases and J dropped 1 base, with 7 bases sitting between them. CDR3: CASSSTGNTGELFF. In DNA, the CDR3 is TGCGCCAGCAGCTCCACCGGGAACACCGGGGAGCTGTTTTTT. Combining the CDR3 with reference TRBV5-1 and TRBJ2-2 gives the whole variable domain KAGVTQTPRYLIKTRGQQVTLSCSPISGHRSVSWYQQTPGQGLQFLFEYFSETQRNKGNFPGRFSGRQFSNSRSEMNVSTLELGDSALYLCASSSTGNTGELFFGEGSRLTVL.

The genes are TRBV5-1 and TRBJ2-7; 7 bases match TRBD1. Germline V gene sequence: CDR1 SGHRS, CDR2 YFSETQ. V trimming: 3 bases; J trimming: 7 bases; junction bases outside the gene matches: 13. CDR3 length equals 15 residues. The CDR3 nucleotides are TGCGCCAGCAGCTCGGGACCGGGACAGATCTCGGAGCAGTACTTC. It encodes CASSSGPGQISEQYF.

The rearrangement links TRBV4-1 to TRBJ2-1, with TRBD2 as a possible D gene (6 bases). CDR1 is MGHRA and CDR2 is YSYEKL in the germline V gene. V was trimmed by 1 base and J by 6 bases, leaving 16 bases between them. The CDR3 sequence is 16 residues long. CDR3 in DNA: TGCGCCAGCAGCCAAGCTTCGGGACTCCGCATCAATGAGCAGTTCTTC. Translating it yields CASSQASGLRINEQFF.

The chain is built from TRBV28 and TRBJ1-2; TRBD1 matches 7 bases. The V gene end was trimmed by 7 bases and the J gene end by 8 bases; junction bases not matched to a gene: 10. The V gene's germline CDR1 is MDHEN and CDR2 SYDVKM. The CDR3 is 13 residues long. CDR3 residues: CASTPGQTGGYTF. The CDR3 DNA reads TGTGCCAGCACCCCGGGACAGACAGGGGGCTACACCTTC.

The V gene is TRBV5-1, the J gene TRBJ2-7, with 9 bases lining up with TRBD2. Germline V lookup: CDR1 SGHRS, CDR2 YFSETQ. V shed 0 bases, J shed 5 bases, and the junction held 6 bases outside the gene matches. This CDR3 has 15 residues. This chain's CDR3 is CASSLERTSADEQYF. DNA of the CDR3: TGCGCCAGCAGCTTGGAGAGGACTAGCGCGGACGAGCAGTACTTC.

This chain uses TRBV5-5 with TRBJ2-1; maybe TRBD2 (6 bases). CDR1 is SGHKS and CDR2 is YYEKEE in the germline V gene (reference sequence). The CDR3 is 17 residues long. V was cut by 0 bases and J by 2 bases, with 15 bases left in between. The CDR3 loop is CASSLEISGVPYNEQFF. The CDR3 coding sequence is TGTGCCAGCAGCTTGGAAATTAGCGGAGTACCCTACAATGAGCAGTTCTTC.